The text below deals with one TCR beta chain. Germline and junction disagree at one end, which may indicate a read error. This CDR3 has 13 residues. Germline CDR1 is SQVTM and CDR2 is ANQGSEA. This record comes from a study of tumor-infiltrating lymphocytes in primary liver carcinoma. Study-level background: Primary liver carcinoma, confirmed by histopathology, was surgically resected. All lesions had stage T1-T3 N0M0 and about 4.2 to 10 cm widths.

Germline DNA was also extracted, and blood RNA was taken from unsorted whole blood. TCR beta cDNA was made from 400 to 600 ng total RNA with a constant-region primer. ARM-PCR was slightly modified, and three nested multiplex PCR rounds with it gave rise to the TCR beta libraries. Both of the initial two PCR rounds ran for 10 cycles and employed TRBV1-TRBV30 forward primers alongside a C-beta reverse primer. Each CDR3 protein gets one entry after TCRdb re-called the multiplex PCR reads with MiXCR. Found here are around 330,000 distinct CDR3 sequences, 55% to 65% of them singletons; the top ten hold roughly 9%.

This clonotype was obtained from a man in his forties with primary liver carcinoma and hepatitis B virus infection. The sequencing input was peripheral blood. This sequence joins TRBV29-1 and TRBJ2-5; 7 bases are shared with TRBD2. The CDR3, as DNA: TGCAGCGGGACTGGCGGGAGATCTGAGACCCAATACTTC. Translation gives CSGTGGRSETQYF.